This entry lists 27 T cell receptor beta chains sequenced from one sample in a study of blood T cell repertoires in COVID-19. Clones were sequenced by immunoSEQ multiplex PCR, and TCRdb holds only the in-frame ones, with some missing. Here the sample spans around 170,000 clones, roughly four fifths being singletons. The sequenced sample was peripheral blood. Receptor source: a man aged 25 to 40 with active or convalescent COVID-19.

The chain links TRBV18 to TRBJ1-1; the match to TRBD1 covers 9 bases. The J segment lost 4 bases and the V segment lost 4 bases, leaving 10 bases of the junction unmatched. CDR3 length: 16 residues. In germline, CDR1 is KGHSH, CDR2 LQKENI. The CDR3 region is CASSQFEGQGSTEAFF. CDR3 bases: TGTGCCAGCTCACAGTTTGAGGGACAGGGATCCACTGAAGCTTTCTTT.

The count of this clone is one. The chain joins TRBV19 to TRBJ1-3, with no clear D. Germline loops: CDR1 LNHDA, CDR2 SQIVND (reference sequence). The V and J ends lost 10 bases and 0 bases respectively, with 7 bases between them. The CDR3 has 12 amino acids. This CDR3 is CATWSSGNTIYF. The CDR3 region has the DNA TGTGCCACGTGGAGCTCTGGAAACACCATATATTTT. Full variable domain (remainder filled in from reference TRBV19 and TRBJ1-3): DGGITQSPKYLFRKEGQNVTLSCEQNLNHDAMYWYRQDPGQGLRLIYYSQIVNDFQKGDIAEGYSVSREKKESFPLTVTSAQKNPTAFYLCATWSSGNTIYFGEGSWLTVV.

This chain uses TRBV30 with TRBJ2-5, with a tentative D call TRBD2 (5 bases). The length of the CDR3 is 15 residues. V was trimmed by 4 bases and J by 2 bases, leaving 17 bases between them. Looked up from germline, CDR1 is GTSNPN and CDR2 is SVGIG (reference sequence). The CDR3, as DNA: TGTGCCTGGACGGAAATCGGCGGGCCACAAGAGACCCAGTACTTC. It is translated as CAWTEIGGPQETQYF.

The chain is built from TRBV27 and TRBJ1-1; perhaps TRBD1 as D (6 bases). V was clipped by 1 base and J by 5 bases, with 17 bases between them. CDR3 length equals 16 residues. Germline CDR1 MNHEY, CDR2 SMNVEV (reference sequence). This CDR3 reads CASSLLIVGQGTEAFF. The DNA for the CDR3 is TGTGCCAGCAGTTTATTGATCGTAGGGCAGGGGACTGAAGCTTTCTTT.

The chain couples TRBV5-6 to TRBJ2-7; D unclear. In germline, CDR1 is SGHDT, CDR2 YYEEEE. Trimming pared 4 bases from V and 3 bases from J, leaving 8 bases between. The CDR3 is 12 residues long. This chain's CDR3 is CASSPSDYEQYV. CDR3 coding DNA: TGTGCCAGCAGCCCATCAGACTACGAGCAGTACGTC.

The CDR3 DNA sequence: TGCGCCAGCAGTGATTGGGACATCACCGGGGAGCTGTTTTTT. It is translated as CASSDWDITGELFF. The J gene is TRBJ2-2, the V gene TRBV10-1, with a tentative D call TRBD1 (6 bases). CDR3 size: 14 residues. In germline, CDR1 is WNHNN, CDR2 SYGVQD (reference sequence). Trimming took 3 bases from V and 4 from J, leaving 9 bases between them.

The chain uses TRBV2 and TRBJ1-4; D remains unclear. This CDR3 region has 12 residues. Looked up from germline, CDR1 is SNHLY and CDR2 is FYNNEI. V dropped 8 bases and J dropped 8 bases, with 12 bases sitting between them. The CDR3 spells CASGGAEEKLFF. CDR3 nucleotides: TGTGCCAGCGGAGGTGCGGAGGAAAAACTGTTTTTT.

The chain employs TRBV7-9 and TRBJ2-5; 7 bases align to TRBD2. V shed 2 bases, J shed 4 bases, and the junction held 10 bases outside the gene matches. The germline V gene encodes CDR1 SEHNR and CDR2 FQNEAQ (reference sequence). The CDR3 length is 16 residues. The CDR3: CASSLLSGGRVETQYF. In nucleotides, the CDR3 is TGTGCCAGCAGCTTATTATCGGGGGGTCGTGTAGAGACCCAGTACTTC.

This clone has only one observation. V usage is TRBV5-5 and J usage is TRBJ2-5, with D possibly matching TRBD1 (5 bases). This CDR3 region has 13 residues. V was cut by 5 bases and J by 4 bases, with 12 bases left in between. Germline V gene lookup returns CDR1 SGHKS and CDR2 YYEKEE (reference sequence). The chain's CDR3 is CASRQLQAETQYF. In DNA, the CDR3 is TGTGCCAGCAGGCAGCTACAGGCAGAGACCCAGTACTTC.

The chain links TRBV7-8 to TRBJ2-2; D is undetermined. Germline CDR1 is SGHVS and CDR2 is FQNEAQ. CDR3 length equals 13 residues. Trimming took 3 bases from V and 1 from J, leaving 3 bases between them. CDR3 loop: CASSFMNTGELFF. The DNA of the CDR3 is TGTGCCAGCAGCTTCATGAACACCGGGGAGCTGTTTTTT.

This clone is termed medium-sized. The J gene is TRBJ2-2, the V gene TRBV5-1; possibly TRBD2 for D (6 bases). Trimming removed 2 bases from V and 6 bases from J, with 14 bases in between. The CDR3 sequence is 15 residues long. Germline V gives CDR1 SGHRS, CDR2 YFSETQ. DNA of the CDR3: TGCGCCAGCAGCTTCGAAAGGAGGGACGCCGGGGAGCTGTTTTTT. It codes for CASSFERRDAGELFF. Filled out from reference TRBV5-1 and TRBJ2-2, the complete variable domain reads KAGVTQTPRYLIKTRGQQVTLSCSPISGHRSVSWYQQTPGQGLQFLFEYFSETQRNKGNFPGRFSGRQFSNSRSEMNVSTLELGDSALYLCASSFERRDAGELFFGEGSRLTVL.

The V gene is TRBV5-5, the J gene TRBJ1-2; TRBD1 is a possible D gene (5 bases). Germline V CDR1 and CDR2: SGHKS, YYEKEE (reference sequence). The CDR3 consists of 13 residues. The V and J ends lost 4 bases and 4 bases respectively, with 11 bases between them. The CDR3 bases are TGTGCCAGCAGCCGCCGACAGCCCTATGGCTACACCTTC. It codes for CASSRRQPYGYTF.

Only one count was recorded for this clone. The rearrangement links TRBV18 to TRBJ2-1; no reliable D call. With 3 bases removed from V and 0 bases from J, the gap between germline ends came to 18 bases. The length of the CDR3 is 18 residues. Per the germline V gene, CDR1 is KGHSH and CDR2 is LQKENI. CDR3 loop: CASSPTSPAPSSYNEQFF. DNA of the CDR3: TGTGCCAGCTCACCCACCTCCCCCGCCCCGAGCTCCTACAATGAGCAGTTCTTC.

The chain joins TRBV7-2 to TRBJ2-3; D call uncertain. The ends were cut back, 11 bases at V and 6 bases at J, with 6 bases in the middle. The CDR3 loop spans 9 amino acids. Germline lookup yields CDR1 SGHTA and CDR2 FQGNSA. For the CDR3, the DNA is TGTGCCGTCGGGGATACGCAGTATTTT. This translates into CAVGDTQYF.

The chain combines TRBV25-1 with TRBJ2-1, with 9 bases identical to TRBD2. Germline V gene lookup returns CDR1 MGHDK and CDR2 SYGVNS. CDR3 length equals 18 residues. J lost 0 bases, V lost 6 bases, and 12 bases had no gene match. The CDR3 sequence: CASSRLAGLPSSYNEQFF. In DNA, the CDR3 is TGTGCCAGCAGCCGGCTAGCGGGACTGCCGAGCTCCTACAATGAGCAGTTCTTC. Full variable domain (remainder filled in from reference TRBV25-1 and TRBJ2-1): EADIYQTPRYLVIGTGKKITLECSQTMGHDKMYWYQQDPGMELHLIHYSYGVNSTEKGDLSSESTVSRIRTEHFPLTLESARPSHTSQYLCASSRLAGLPSSYNEQFFGPGTRLTVL.

This chain connects TRBV6-5 to TRBJ1-5, with D unresolved. The germline V gene has CDR1 MNHEY and CDR2 SVGAGI. The CDR3 is 14 residues long. Between the trimmed V and J ends, which lost 6 bases and 11 bases, there was a span of 20 bases. The CDR3 region has the DNA TGTGCCAGCAGCTCTCAAAGAGGGCTGAAGGCCCAGCATTTT. It codes for CASSSQRGLKAQHF.

The CDR3 nucleotides read TGTGCCAGCAGCTTGGGCAACAGGGCTAGGGGTTCACCCCTCCACTTT. This encodes CASSLGNRARGSPLHF. The chain combines TRBV11-3 with TRBJ1-6; D is possibly TRBD1 (6 bases). Germline CDR1 SGHNT, CDR2 YENEEA. This CDR3 comprises 16 residues. The V end was cut by 3 bases, the J end by 9 bases, with 18 bases between.

This chain links TRBV18 with TRBJ2-7; tentatively, D is TRBD1 (6 bases). Germline lookup yields CDR1 KGHSH and CDR2 LQKENI. The CDR3 length is 14 residues. Trimming stripped 2 bases from V and 0 bases from J, with 8 bases between. The CDR3 here is CASSPGTTSYEQYF. The CDR3 bases are TGTGCCAGCTCACCAGGGACAACCTCCTACGAGCAGTACTTC. The variable domain in full, with the rest retrieved from reference TRBV18 and TRBJ2-7, is NAGVMQNPRHLVRRRGQEARLRCSPMKGHSHVYWYRQLPEEGLKFMVYLQKENIIDESGMPKERFSAEFPKEGPSILRIQQVVRGDSAAYFCASSPGTTSYEQYFGPGTRLTVT.

The V gene is TRBV9, the J gene TRBJ1-1; 7 bases fit TRBD1. Germline-derived CDR1 and CDR2 are SGDLS and YYNGEE. The J segment lost 6 bases and the V segment lost 0 bases, leaving 5 bases of the junction unmatched. The CDR3 covers 14 residues. The chain's CDR3 is CASSVGQGAPEAFF. CDR3 bases: TGTGCCAGCAGCGTAGGACAGGGCGCTCCTGAAGCTTTCTTT.

The rearrangement uses TRBV6-5 and TRBJ1-3; D is perhaps TRBD1 (5 bases). This CDR3 has 13 residues. The germline V gene encodes CDR1 MNHEY and CDR2 SVGAGI. Trimming removed 7 bases from V and 0 bases from J, with 7 bases in between. In DNA form, the CDR3 reads TGTGCCAGCAAAGGGGACTCTGGAAACACCATATATTTT. Its protein product is CASKGDSGNTIYF.

The chain links TRBV19 to TRBJ2-3; D perhaps matches TRBD1 (6 bases). From germline, CDR1 is LNHDA and CDR2 SQIVND (reference sequence). This CDR3 is 15 amino acids long. Trimming left V 4 bases short and J 1 base short, with 12 bases between. The CDR3 loop reads CASSTSTGRTDTQYF. Written as DNA, the CDR3 is TGTGCCAGTAGTACGTCGACAGGCCGCACAGATACGCAGTATTTT.

The chain employs TRBV6-6 and TRBJ1-5; D unclear. V was clipped by 3 bases and J by 2 bases, with 8 bases between them. This CDR3 has 14 amino acids. Germline lookup yields CDR1 MNHNY and CDR2 SVGAGI (reference sequence). CDR3 DNA: TGTGCCAGCAGTTATGCAGAACGCAATCAGCCCCAGCATTTT. Translated, it gives CASSYAERNQPQHF.

This chain uses TRBV6-5 with TRBJ1-1; TRBD1 aligns across 8 bases. V shed 7 bases, J shed 4 bases, and the junction held 5 bases outside the gene matches. The CDR3 totals 13 residues. Germline V CDR1 and CDR2: MNHEY, SVGAGI. CDR3: CASTQGAFTEAFF. CDR3 in DNA: TGTGCCAGCACTCAGGGGGCTTTCACTGAAGCTTTCTTT.

This clone appeared a few times. The rearrangement uses TRBV15 and TRBJ1-2; 8 nucleotides match TRBD1. After removal of 0 bases from V and 2 bases from J, the junction contained 2 bases not matched to a gene. Germline V gives CDR1 LNHNV, CDR2 YYDKDF (reference sequence). CDR3 size: 15 residues. The CDR3 DNA is TGTGCCACCAGCAGAGAAAGGACAGGGAACTATGGCTACACCTTC. Protein product: CATSRERTGNYGYTF.

This chain joins TRBV7-3 and TRBJ2-5; 7 positions agree with TRBD2. The CDR3 consists of 13 residues. Germline V gives CDR1 SGHTA, CDR2 FQGTGA. Unmatched junction bases numbered 3, after V lost 3 bases and J lost 5 bases. The CDR3 region is CASSLGLLETQYF. Written as DNA, the CDR3 is TGTGCCAGCAGCTTGGGACTATTGGAGACCCAGTACTTC.

The gene calls are TRBV18 and TRBJ2-7; TRBD2 is a possible D gene (7 bases). The V end was cut by 3 bases, the J end by 5 bases, with 14 bases between. Germline CDR1 is KGHSH and CDR2 is LQKENI. CDR3 length: 14 residues. The CDR3 is CASSPGGGRHEQYV. The DNA of the CDR3 is TGTGCCAGCTCACCGGGCGGGGGCAGGCACGAGCAGTACGTC.

This clone appeared once. J is TRBJ1-5 and V is TRBV5-8; no clear D. The germline V gene has CDR1 SGHTS and CDR2 YDEGEE. This CDR3 spans 16 amino acids. The V gene lost 3 bases and the J gene lost 4 bases, with 17 bases spanning the gap. CDR3 amino acids: CASSSARRVGNQPQHF. CDR3 coding DNA: TGTGCCAGCAGCTCGGCAAGGAGGGTGGGGAATCAGCCCCAGCATTTT.